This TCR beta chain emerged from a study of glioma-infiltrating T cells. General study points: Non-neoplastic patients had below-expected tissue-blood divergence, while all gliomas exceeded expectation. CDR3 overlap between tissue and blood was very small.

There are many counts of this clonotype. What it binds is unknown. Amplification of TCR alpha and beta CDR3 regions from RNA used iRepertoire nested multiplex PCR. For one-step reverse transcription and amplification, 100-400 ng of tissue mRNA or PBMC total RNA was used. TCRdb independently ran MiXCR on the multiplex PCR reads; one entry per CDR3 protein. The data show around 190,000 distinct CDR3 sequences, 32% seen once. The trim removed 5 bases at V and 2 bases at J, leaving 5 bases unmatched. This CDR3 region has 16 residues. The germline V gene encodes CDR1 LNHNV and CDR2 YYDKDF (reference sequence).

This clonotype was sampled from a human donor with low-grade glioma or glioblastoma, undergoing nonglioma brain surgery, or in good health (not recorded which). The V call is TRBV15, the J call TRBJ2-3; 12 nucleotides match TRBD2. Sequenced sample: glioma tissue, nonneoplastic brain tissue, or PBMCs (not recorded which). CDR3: CATSFRTSGTTDTQYF. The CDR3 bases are TGTGCCACCAGCTTCCGGACTAGCGGGACCACAGATACGCAGTATTTT. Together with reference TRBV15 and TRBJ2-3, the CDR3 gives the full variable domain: DAMVIQNPRYQVTQFGKPVTLSCSQTLNHNVMYWYQQKSSQAPKLLFHYYDKDFNNEADTPDNFQSRRPNTSFCFLDIRSPGLGDTAMYLCATSFRTSGTTDTQYFGPGTRLTVL.